This T cell receptor (beta chain) was sequenced during a study of T-cell memory formation after mild COVID-19 (dated by TCRdb to the early 2020s). With respect to the entire study: TCR sequence clusters from the two donors were found to be largely donor specific. Longitudinal TCRalpha and TCRbeta repertoire sequencing tracked T-cell clones expanding and contracting after mild COVID-19 in a couple of donors. The cohort was made up of two young adult volunteers, one female and one male, who were previously healthy.

What the research found in general, with its limitations: Contracting CD4+ clones were found mainly in CM and EM memory subsets, while CD8+ clones were enriched in EMRA. The second-wave clones that peaked on day 37 were not confirmed to be SARS-CoV-2 specific. Only two mild cases were covered in the study, and larger cohorts including severe cases with pre-infection samples were considered necessary. Some responding clones were found in pre-infection memory, which suggests that pre-existing cross-reactive memory T cells took part in the SARS-CoV-2 response. Balanced CD4/CD8 phenotypes were observed for clones contracting from day 15 to 85, whereas a bias towards CD4+ was observed for a second wave of clones expanding from day 15 to 37.

This clonotype was observed a few times. No antigen is known for it. Per-nucleotide qualities are absent, and no much larger clonotype sits a single base away. The CDR3 sequence holds 14 residues, the cysteine and phenylalanine included. CDR3 DNA is the only sequence kept; it has 42 bases, read in frame from the first base. V and J are truncated by 5 bases and 7 bases respectively, leaving an intervening sequence of 17 bases. Sequencing was performed on an Illumina NovaSeq 6000. cDNA libraries for TCRalpha and TCRbeta were prepared by 5'RACE using constant-segment primers, with sample barcodes and unique molecular identifiers added. RNA was extracted from every sample with Trizol reagent. Amplification of the libraries took two PCR steps, and the second step added a second sample barcode plus Illumina TruSeq adapters. Libraries were sequenced on an Illumina NovaSeq with 2 x 150 bp paired-end reads. The authors' analysis ran thus. Reads were demultiplexed and collapsed into UMI-guided consensus sequences with migec v1.2.7. Using mixcr v2.1.11, the UMI consensuses were aligned to TRA and TRB V and J templates and assembled into clonotypes. A clonotype was counted as expanded or contracted only when both edgeR and NoisET called the clonotype significant, with the noise models trained on biological replicates. For edgeR calls, a false discovery rate-adjusted p below 0.01 and a log2 fold-change threshold of 1 were applied. As an exploratory analysis of dynamics, max-normalized trajectories of the 1000 most abundant clonotypes were examined by PCA with hierarchical clustering. Separately sequenced CD4+ and CD8+ repertoires were used to assign the CD4 or CD8 phenotype of responding clones. TCRdb trimmed public reads at Q25 via fastp, called clones via MiXCR and kept in-frame beta chains. Rows merge per CDR3 protein into single entries with the most common DNA and genes. TCRdb's processing, not the study's, gives the V and J calls here. The sample contains around 250,000 distinct CDR3 sequences, roughly a tenth of them found a single time. The top ten hold around 20% of the sample.

Ficoll-Paque density gradient centrifugation was the method used to isolate PBMCs. This clonotype originated in a man between 18 and 35 years old who had mild COVID-19 (a few samples of this study predate the infection). The sample titles of this study are shuffled in the database, so cell type and time point are left out; the donor was told from shared clones. Sequenced input: PBMCs or a T cell subset sorted from them (not recorded which). The rearranged segments are TRBV12-3 or TRBV12-4 and TRBJ1-1, with the D gene too uncertain to name. Here is the DNA: TGTGCCAGCAGTAATAGAGGGAGCGGGGATGAAGCTTTCTTT. Protein translation: CASSNRGSGDEAFF.